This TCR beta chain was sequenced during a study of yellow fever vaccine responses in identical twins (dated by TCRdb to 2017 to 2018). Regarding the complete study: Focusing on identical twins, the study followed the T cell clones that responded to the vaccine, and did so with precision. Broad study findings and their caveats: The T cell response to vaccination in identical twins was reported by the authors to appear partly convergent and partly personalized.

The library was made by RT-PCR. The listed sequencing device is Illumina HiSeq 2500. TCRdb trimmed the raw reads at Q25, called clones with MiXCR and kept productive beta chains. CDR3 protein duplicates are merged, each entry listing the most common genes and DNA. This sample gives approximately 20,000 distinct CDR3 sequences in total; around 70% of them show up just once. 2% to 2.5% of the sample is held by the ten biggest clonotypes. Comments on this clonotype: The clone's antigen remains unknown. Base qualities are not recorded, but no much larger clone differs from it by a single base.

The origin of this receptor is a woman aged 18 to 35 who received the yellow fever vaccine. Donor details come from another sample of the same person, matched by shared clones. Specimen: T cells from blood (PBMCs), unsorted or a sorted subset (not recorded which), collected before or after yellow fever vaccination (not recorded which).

CDR3 loop: CASSTGQPQETQYF. The bases are TGCGCCAGCAGCACAGGACAGCCCCAAGAGACCCAGTACTTC. The rearranged chain carries TRBV5-1 and TRBJ2-5, with TRBD1 perhaps the D gene, on 6 matching bases. From the germline V gene, CDR1 is SGHRS and CDR2 is YFSETQ. V is reduced by 4 bases and J by 1 base, leaving a spacing of 11 bases between them. From cysteine to phenylalanine, the CDR3 is 14 amino acids long. Only CDR3 DNA is held: 42 bases, read in frame from base 1. Full variable domain (CDR3 extended with the reference TRBV5-1 and TRBJ2-5 proteins): KAGVTQTPRYLIKTRGQQVTLSCSPISGHRSVSWYQQTPGQGLQFLFEYFSETQRNKGNFPGRFSGRQFSNSRSEMNVSTLELGDSALYLCASSTGQPQETQYFGPGTRLLVL.